The sequence of this T cell receptor beta chain was determined in a study of cytomegalovirus exposure and HLA in healthy donors. General observations from the study: Based on reports, TCR beta sequences accurately predicted HLA-A and HLA-B alleles for most subjects. HLA alleles showed associations with about 15,000 TCR beta sequences in a later analysis, at a 0.05 false discovery rate.

As to this clone: Its target is not known. A junction boundary mismatches the germline segment, possibly from a read error.

The CDR3 sequence is 11 residues long. The germline V gene has CDR1 SGHAT and CDR2 FQNNGV. PCR involved 60 Vbeta and 13 Jbeta primers. The method was immunoSEQ multiplex PCR; TCRdb's version includes in-frame clones alone and lacks a portion of them. The sample yields approximately 130,000 clones, around 77% seen once. The material sequenced was PBMCs. The origin of this receptor is a man aged 45-60 years in good health and CMV-seronegative. The chain is built from TRBV11-2 and TRBJ1-2; 7 nucleotides match TRBD1. CDR3 sequence: CASSSNRGRAF. CDR3 nucleotides: TGTGCCAGCAGCTCGAACAGGGGACGCGCCTTC.